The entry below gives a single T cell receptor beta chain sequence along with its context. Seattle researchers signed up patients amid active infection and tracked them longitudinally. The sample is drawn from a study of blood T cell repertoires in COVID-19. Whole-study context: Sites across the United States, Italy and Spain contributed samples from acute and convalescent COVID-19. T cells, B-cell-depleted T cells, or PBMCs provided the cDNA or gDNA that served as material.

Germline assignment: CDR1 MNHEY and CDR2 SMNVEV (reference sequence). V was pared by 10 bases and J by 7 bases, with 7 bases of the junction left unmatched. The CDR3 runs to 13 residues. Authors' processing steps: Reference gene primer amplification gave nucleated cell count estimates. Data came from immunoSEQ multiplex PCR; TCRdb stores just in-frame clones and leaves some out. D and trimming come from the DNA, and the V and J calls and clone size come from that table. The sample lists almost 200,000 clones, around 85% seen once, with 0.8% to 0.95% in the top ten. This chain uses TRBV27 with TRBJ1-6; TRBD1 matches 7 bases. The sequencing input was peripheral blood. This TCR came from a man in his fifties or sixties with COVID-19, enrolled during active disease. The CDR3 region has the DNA TGTGCCACACGGTGGGACAGCAATTCACCCCTCCACTTT. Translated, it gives CATRWDSNSPLHF.